This T cell receptor (beta chain) was retrieved from a study of tumor-infiltrating lymphocytes in primary liver carcinoma. At the level of the study: The five patients, who were men and women, ranged in age from 30 to 69 years.

The study co-extracted DNA and RNA from around 20-30 mg of unsorted bulk tissue. From roughly 0.45 ug total RNA, TCR beta cDNA was generated with a primer in the constant region. Slightly modified ARM-PCR with three nested multiplex PCR rounds yielded TCR beta libraries. PCR rounds one and two used TRBV1-TRBV30 forward primers with a C-beta reverse primer for approximately 10 cycles each. TCRdb independently ran MiXCR on the multiplex PCR reads; one entry per CDR3 protein. Of some 32,000 distinct CDR3 sequences listed, 76% are singletons. Turning to this clonotype: Its antigen is not identified.

Study outcomes and limitations: Against blood, tumors held a significantly higher top-250-clone fraction (p = 0.039). Only about 8-25% of top clones spanned all five tumor regions. Tumor region pairs shared more overlap than did tumor-adjacent and tumor-blood pairs.

The CDR3 length is 15 residues. The germline V gene encodes CDR1 SGHAT and CDR2 FQNNGV. Sequenced: liver tumor tissue from sampling region 5. Described subset: tumor region T5, tumor centre. The chain links TRBV11-2 to TRBJ2-7, with D perhaps TRBD2 (6 bases). This receptor was taken from a man aged 40-50 years with primary liver carcinoma and hepatitis B virus infection. The CDR3 region is CVSSQGTGRTYEQYF. CDR3 DNA sequence: TGTGTTAGCAGCCAAGGGACTGGGAGAACCTACGAGCAGTACTTC.